This T cell receptor (beta chain) was sequenced in a study of radiotherapy plus CTLA-4 blockade in lung cancer. Study context: Of the patients, about 20% showed objective responses and around 34% attained disease control. General study results and limits: Among reported predictors of response, early blood T cell clone dynamics with interferon-beta performed best. TCR clones from tumors expanded in blood after radiotherapy plus ipilimumab.

Comments on this clone: Its antigen is not known. This sample includes further DNA sequences coding for the same CDR3.

Patients had chemo-refractory metastatic non-small-cell lung cancer and received focal radiation plus CTLA-4 blockade that used ipilimumab. Generated by immunoSEQ multiplex PCR, the TCRdb table keeps only in-frame clones and is missing some. The sample lists roughly 98,000 clones, approximately 78% occurring once. This specimen consisted of peripheral blood, obtained from a patient treated with radiotherapy plus ipilimumab. The sequence was obtained from a human donor with non-small cell lung cancer who had a partial response to radiotherapy plus ipilimumab.

The CDR3 is CASKPGQGVIGNTEAFF. The DNA for the CDR3 is TGTGCCAGTAAACCGGGACAGGGGGTGATAGGGAACACTGAAGCTTTCTTT. The rearrangement joins TRBV2 to TRBJ1-1; 11 bases align to TRBD1. The CDR3 extends over 17 amino acids. Trimming at V came to 9 bases and at J to 1 base, leaving 13 bases not matched to a gene. Germline CDR1 is SNHLY and CDR2 is FYNNEI.